Presented here are 27 T cell receptor beta chains from one specimen sequenced in a study of cytotoxic CD8 clonotypes in ibrutinib-treated CLL. The repertoire was sequenced with immunoSEQ multiplex PCR; TCRdb's copy has only in-frame clones and lacks some. This table has roughly 130,000 clones, roughly 83% appearing once. Sequenced here: PBMCs, sampled after 12 months of ibrutinib treatment. The receptor source for this set is a human donor with chronic lymphocytic leukemia.

The chain couples TRBV4-1 to TRBJ2-1; TRBD2 aligns across 10 bases. The CDR3 sequence is 16 residues long. J gave up 8 bases and V 5 bases, and 12 bases lay outside the gene matches. Germline lookup yields CDR1 MGHRA and CDR2 YSYEKL. The CDR3 sequence: CASSTREREGLDEQFF. As DNA, the CDR3 is TGCGCCAGCAGCACACGAGAGCGGGAGGGCCTGGATGAGCAGTTCTTC.

Comment on this clone: Other DNA sequences in this sample translate to the same CDR3. The chain couples TRBV7-9 to TRBJ2-1, with 7 bases aligning to TRBD2. The CDR3 is 15 amino acids. The ends lost 3 bases at V and 4 bases at J; junction bases unmatched: 6. The germline gives CDR1 SEHNR, CDR2 FQNEAQ (reference sequence). The CDR3 spells CASSLGLAEYNEQFF. The CDR3 DNA is TGTGCCAGCAGCTTGGGCCTAGCGGAGTACAATGAGCAGTTCTTC. Looking up the rest from reference TRBV7-9 and TRBJ2-1 gives the full variable domain: DTGVSQNPRHKITKRGQNVTFRCDPISEHNRLYWYRQTLGQGPEFLTYFQNEAQLEKSRLLSDRFSAERPKGSFSTLEIQRTEQGDSAMYLCASSLGLAEYNEQFFGPGTRLTVL.

The chain carries TRBV5-1 and TRBJ1-5; possible D gene TRBD1, 6 bases. The CDR3 loop spans 17 amino acids. Per the germline V gene, CDR1 is SGHRS and CDR2 is YFSETQ. V lost 0 bases, J lost 6 bases, and 19 bases lay in between. The chain's CDR3 is CASSLAPSGGDPQPQHF. CDR3 sequence (DNA): TGCGCCAGCAGCTTGGCCCCCAGCGGGGGCGACCCTCAGCCCCAGCATTTT.

The chain is built from TRBV19 and TRBJ2-7, with a weak D call TRBD2 (5 bases). Germline lookup yields CDR1 LNHDA and CDR2 SQIVND (reference sequence). V lost 3 bases to trimming and J lost 4 bases, with 16 bases between them. The CDR3 covers 15 residues. The CDR3 bases are TGTGCCAGTAGTATGCAAGCGGCCGAGGAGTACGAGCAGTACTTC. It yields the protein CASSMQAAEEYEQYF.

The gene calls are TRBV9 and TRBJ2-2, with D perhaps matching TRBD2 (6 bases). Germline V gene sequence: CDR1 SGDLS, CDR2 YYNGEE. The CDR3 runs to 14 residues. Between the trimmed V and J ends, which lost 4 bases and 3 bases, there was a span of 10 bases. The CDR3 coding sequence is TGTGCCAGCAGCTCATTAGCGGACACCGGGGAGCTGTTTTTT. Its protein is CASSSLADTGELFF. Complete variable domain (other parts from reference TRBV9 and TRBJ2-2): DSGVTQTPKHLITATGQRVTLRCSPRSGDLSVYWYQQSLDQGLQFLIQYYNGEERAKGNILERFSAQQFPDLHSELNLSSLELGDSALYFCASSSLADTGELFFGEGSRLTVL.

The rearrangement joins TRBV7-2 to TRBJ2-7, with TRBD1 matching 7 bases. J was trimmed by 0 bases and V by 8 bases; bases with no gene match: 4. CDR1 is SGHTA and CDR2 is FQGNSA in the germline V gene. The CDR3 has 13 residues. The CDR3 DNA sequence: TGTGCCAGCCAAAGGGACAGCTCCTACGAGCAGTACTTC. It yields the protein CASQRDSSYEQYF.

The CDR3 region is CASVRGVFEANVLTF. The CDR3 DNA is TGTGCCAGCGTCAGGGGCGTCTTTGAGGCCAACGTCCTGACTTTC. The chain employs TRBV11-2 and TRBJ2-6; possible D gene TRBD1, 6 bases. From germline, CDR1 is SGHAT and CDR2 FQNNGV. This CDR3 has 15 amino acids. Trimming cost V 8 bases and J 6 bases, with 17 bases left between them.

V gene TRBV27 combines with J gene TRBJ2-3; D uncertain. The CDR3 is made up of 14 amino acids. V shed 3 bases and J shed 5 bases, with 12 bases lying between them. Germline CDR1 is MNHEY and CDR2 is SMNVEV (reference sequence). The DNA for the CDR3 is TGTGCCAGCAGTTTCGGCGGTAGGGTAGATACGCAGTATTTT. Protein sequence: CASSFGGRVDTQYF.

V gene TRBV11-2 combines with J gene TRBJ1-5; D is unresolved. CDR1 and CDR2 (germline): SGHAT, FQNNGV. CDR3 length equals 14 residues. V lost 6 bases to trimming and J lost 6 bases, with 15 bases between them. Here the CDR3 reads CASSFLGAGQPQHF. The CDR3 DNA is TGTGCCAGCAGTTTCCTGGGCGCGGGTCAGCCCCAGCATTTT.

CDR3 bases: TGTGCCAGCACCCTCCTCTTGGATGAGCAGTTCTTC. It yields the protein CASTLLLDEQFF. V gene TRBV5-6 combines with J gene TRBJ2-1; D not certain. CDR3 length: 12 amino acids. Germline lookup yields CDR1 SGHDT and CDR2 YYEEEE. The V gene lost 6 bases and the J gene lost 8 bases, with 12 bases spanning the gap.

The chain employs TRBV2 and TRBJ2-7; D is unresolved. V lost 2 bases and J lost 1, with 6 bases in between. From germline, CDR1 is SNHLY and CDR2 FYNNEI. CDR3 length: 13 amino acids. CDR3 sequence: CASSEFMSYEQYF. For the CDR3, the DNA is TGTGCCAGCAGTGAATTTATGTCCTACGAGCAGTACTTC.

The genes are TRBV5-1 and TRBJ1-1; no clear D. Trimming took 6 bases from V and 1 from J, leaving 10 bases between them. This CDR3 contains 13 residues. From germline, CDR1 is SGHRS and CDR2 YFSETQ. The CDR3: CASTQSANTEAFF. CDR3 DNA sequence: TGCGCCAGCACCCAATCTGCGAACACTGAAGCTTTCTTT.

The chain is built from TRBV6-6 and TRBJ2-3; 7 bases fit TRBD2. The CDR3 extends over 16 amino acids. The germline CDR1 and CDR2 sequences are MNHNY and SVGAGI (reference sequence). Trimming took 10 bases from V and 5 from J; bases not matched to a gene: 18. In DNA form, the CDR3 reads TGTGCCACCATAGACGCGGGGGATCCATGGGGAGATACGCAGTATTTT. Translating gives CATIDAGDPWGDTQYF.

The rearrangement uses TRBV5-1 and TRBJ2-3, with unresolved D. CDR1 and CDR2 (germline): SGHRS, YFSETQ. The CDR3 spans 12 residues. V lost 0 bases and J lost 2, with 1 base in between. In DNA form, the CDR3 reads TGCGCCAGCAGCTTGGACACAGATACGCAGTATTTT. It is translated as CASSLDTDTQYF. Full variable domain (rest looked up from reference TRBV5-1 and TRBJ2-3): KAGVTQTPRYLIKTRGQQVTLSCSPISGHRSVSWYQQTPGQGLQFLFEYFSETQRNKGNFPGRFSGRQFSNSRSEMNVSTLELGDSALYLCASSLDTDTQYFGPGTRLTVL.

The chain couples TRBV11-2 to TRBJ2-7; D is perhaps TRBD1 (5 bases). V was pared by 2 bases and J by 5 bases, with 13 bases between. The CDR3 length is 14 residues. CDR1 is SGHAT and CDR2 is FQNNGV in the germline V gene. Here the CDR3 reads CASSLSSGYHEQYF. CDR3 nucleotides: TGTGCCAGCAGCTTAAGTTCAGGGTACCACGAGCAGTACTTC.

The genes are TRBV15 and TRBJ1-2; the match to TRBD1 covers 7 bases. Per germline, CDR1 LNHNV and CDR2 YYDKDF (reference sequence). V gave up 0 bases and J gave up 2 bases; unmatched junction bases: 3. The CDR3 is 15 amino acids. The DNA of the CDR3 is TGTGCCACCAGCAGAGAGGGACAGAGAAACTATGGCTACACCTTC. Translation: CATSREGQRNYGYTF.

This clone was observed many times. The V call is TRBV2, the J call TRBJ2-7; D might be TRBD1 (7 bases). The V end lost 6 bases, the J end lost 2 bases, and 17 bases lay between the germline ends. The CDR3 loop spans 15 amino acids. Germline V gives CDR1 SNHLY, CDR2 FYNNEI. The CDR3 bases are TGTGCCAGCAGCCCAGACAGGGCGGGAACCTACGAGCAGTACTTC. It yields the protein CASSPDRAGTYEQYF.

The chain joins TRBV5-4 to TRBJ2-5; tentative D call: TRBD1 (5 bases). The CDR3 is 14 amino acids. Trimming removed 0 bases at V and 1 base at J, with 7 bases between. Germline CDR1 SGHNT, CDR2 YYREEE (reference sequence). As DNA, the CDR3 is TGTGCCAGCAGCTTGGGACAGTTCCAAGAGACCCAGTACTTC. Translation: CASSLGQFQETQYF.

The chain uses TRBV4-3 and TRBJ2-6; no reliable D call. V was trimmed by 1 base and J by 0 bases, leaving 7 bases between them. The CDR3 runs to 16 residues. CDR1 is LGHNA, CDR2 YSLEER, per germline. The CDR3 protein is CASSQALTSGANVLTF. The CDR3 DNA reads TGCGCCAGCAGCCAAGCGTTAACCTCTGGGGCCAACGTCCTGACTTTC.

CDR3 sequence (DNA): TGTGCCAGCAGCTCGAGGACTAGCGGAAATACGCAGTATTTT. Translation: CASSSRTSGNTQYF. The V call is TRBV13, the J call TRBJ2-3; 10 bases map to TRBD2. V lost 4 bases to trimming and J lost 7 bases; unmatched junction nucleotides: 5. Germline V gives CDR1 PRHDT, CDR2 FYEKMQ (reference sequence). The CDR3 contains 14 residues. Variable domain in full (rest from reference TRBV13 and TRBJ2-3): AAGVIQSPRHLIKEKRETATLKCYPIPRHDTVYWYQQGPGQDPQFLISFYEKMQSDKGSIPDRFSAQQFSDYHSELNMSSLELGDSALYFCASSSRTSGNTQYFGPGTRLTVL.

The rearrangement links TRBV6-5 to TRBJ2-7; D uncertain. This CDR3 region has 14 residues. Per the germline V gene, CDR1 is MNHEY and CDR2 is SVGAGI. V lost 6 bases, J lost 3 bases, and 15 bases lay in between. DNA for the CDR3: TGTGCCAGCAGGGCGTCGGCTCAGAACTACGAGCAGTACTTC. This translates into CASRASAQNYEQYF.

V and J are TRBV5-4 and TRBJ2-7, with TRBD2 identical over 7 bases. Germline assignment: CDR1 SGHNT and CDR2 YYREEE (reference sequence). The CDR3 consists of 15 residues. Trimming cost V 3 bases and J 2 bases; bases outside gene matches: 8. In DNA form, the CDR3 reads TGTGCCAGCAGCTCCCCCGGGCGGGGGACCTACGAGCAGTACTTC. It yields the protein CASSSPGRGTYEQYF. The full variable domain, with the rest looked up from reference TRBV5-4 and TRBJ2-7, is ETGVTQSPTHLIKTRGQQVTLRCSSQSGHNTVSWYQQALGQGPQFIFQYYREEENGRGNFPPRFSGLQFPNYSSELNVNALELDDSALYLCASSSPGRGTYEQYFGPGTRLTVT.

The chain links TRBV28 to TRBJ2-3, with 9 positions matching TRBD2. The germline V gene encodes CDR1 MDHEN and CDR2 SYDVKM. CDR3 size: 16 residues. V trimming: 4 bases; J trimming: 2 bases; junction bases outside the gene matches: 7. This CDR3 reads CASSSLTSGVTDTQYF. CDR3 bases: TGTGCCAGCAGTTCGTTGACTAGCGGAGTCACAGATACGCAGTATTTT. The full variable domain, with the rest looked up from reference TRBV28 and TRBJ2-3, is DVKVTQSSRYLVKRTGEKVFLECVQDMDHENMFWYRQDPGLGLRLIYFSYDVKMKEKGDIPEGYSVSREKKERFSLILESASTNQTSMYLCASSSLTSGVTDTQYFGPGTRLTVL.

V usage is TRBV23-1 and J usage is TRBJ1-1, with D possibly matching TRBD1 (5 bases). TRBV23-1 is filed as an ORF, its function uncertain. V lost 0 bases, J lost 6 bases, and 11 bases lay in between. This CDR3 has 14 amino acids. CDR3 protein: CASSQSLQGAEAFF. In DNA form, the CDR3 reads TGCGCCAGCAGTCAATCGTTGCAGGGCGCTGAAGCTTTCTTT.

J is TRBJ2-2 and V is TRBV11-2; 9 positions agree with TRBD2. In germline, CDR1 is SGHAT, CDR2 FQNNGV. V was clipped by 0 bases and J by 3 bases; unmatched bases: 5. This CDR3 has 17 residues. The CDR3 region is CASSLDSLAGYTGELFF. CDR3 bases: TGTGCCAGCAGCTTAGATTCCCTAGCGGGATACACCGGGGAGCTGTTTTTT.

Regarding this clone: This sample includes further DNA sequences coding for the same CDR3. The V gene is TRBV7-9, the J gene TRBJ1-2; D may be TRBD1 (5 bases). This CDR3 is built from 16 residues. From germline, CDR1 is SEHNR and CDR2 FQNEAQ (reference sequence). The V gene lost 1 base and the J gene lost 0 bases, with 12 bases spanning the gap. The CDR3 nucleotides are TGTGCCAGCAGCTTAGGGAGGACGACAGCTAACTATGGCTACACCTTC. Amino acids: CASSLGRTTANYGYTF.

The chain recombines TRBV15 with TRBJ1-4; tentatively, D is TRBD1 (5 bases). Germline assignment: CDR1 LNHNV and CDR2 YYDKDF (reference sequence). This CDR3 comprises 14 residues. The ends were cut back, 3 bases at V and 5 bases at J, with 10 bases in the middle. The CDR3 region is CATSRTAMNEKLFF. Written as DNA, the CDR3 is TGTGCCACCAGCAGGACAGCAATGAATGAAAAACTGTTTTTT.